The following is a T cell receptor beta chain sequence with its context. This CDR3 contains 14 residues. Between the trimmed V and J ends, which lost 6 bases and 1 base, there was a span of 12 bases. The germline gives CDR1 MNHEY, CDR2 SVGAGI. The sample is drawn from a study of control samples from healthy donors and cancer patients. Measured with immunoSEQ multiplex PCR; TCRdb has only the in-frame clones, and not every one. Counted here are roughly 90,000 clones, roughly nine tenths occurring once; the ten biggest clones make up 8.5% to 10%. The clonotype was recovered from a woman between 50 and 59 years old with colorectal cancer. Specimen: PBMCs. The V gene is TRBV6-5, the J gene TRBJ1-2; unclear D gene. The CDR3 bases are TGTGCCAGCAGCGTTATAAATGATAACTATGGCTACACCTTC. Translated: CASSVINDNYGYTF.